This T cell receptor beta chain was identified during a study of CD8 T cells in ankylosing spondylitis. V lost 4 bases and J lost 5; bases outside the gene matches: 6. The CDR3 runs to 13 residues. Per germline, CDR1 SQVTM and CDR2 ANQGSEA. As concerns this clonotype: The target antigen is unknown.

The study, taken as a whole, reports: In the blood and synovial fluid of reactive arthritis, some motif variants had been previously reported. Relatively rare in peripheral blood, disease-linked clones were also CD8+. Reportedly, significant enrichment of disease-linked clones occurred in matched ankylosing spondylitis synovial fluid. Ankylosing spondylitis blood appeared to be characterized by a TCR beta motif of roughly eight highly homologous variants.

TCR beta libraries were made by quantitative 5'-RACE with molecular barcodes. TCRdb fed the 5' RACE reads into MiXCR, producing one record per CDR3 protein. The sample holds about 400,000 distinct CDR3 sequences, around 22% seen once. The sequencing input was blood, either unsorted or a sorted T cell fraction (not recorded which). This chain connects TRBV29-1 to TRBJ2-7; 9 nucleotides agree with TRBD1. The origin of this receptor is a male donor with ankylosing spondylitis. CDR3 nucleotides: TGCAGCGTTGCCTTTACAGGGGGCGACGAGCAGTACTTC. Translation gives CSVAFTGGDEQYF.